Listed below are T cell receptor beta chains from one sample, sequenced in a study of siplizumab effects on memory and regulatory T cells. Only in-frame clones appear in the TCRdb table, and some are missing; sequencing was by immunoSEQ multiplex PCR. This table has approximately 94,000 clones, about 94% appearing once. Specimen: non-Treg CD4+ T cells sorted from blood. The receptors stem from a human donor in good health. Each CDR3 is given without its conserved first and last residue. The D gene is left open where the match is weak.

>TRBD1|TRBV19|TRBJ2-6
ASRRRGQGLGANVLT
>TRBD1|TRBV7-6|TRBJ1-1
ASSLEAGGDTEAF
>TRBD2|TRBV18|TRBJ2-1
ASSPLRTSGRSSYNEQF
>-|TRBV15|TRBJ1-4
ATSRERIGHTTNEKLF
>TRBD1|TRBV5-4|TRBJ2-7
ASTLDRGPYEQY
>-|TRBV5-6|TRBJ1-3
ASSLRSYSGNTIY
>TRBD2|TRBV25-1|TRBJ2-1
ASSKTSGIFNEQF
>-|TRBV5-4|TRBJ2-4
AWGAEGKNIQY
>-|TRBV6-5|TRBJ1-1
ASSTGRRTEAF
>-|TRBV5-4|TRBJ2-1
ASSLRLVNEQF
>-|TRBV6-6|TRBJ2-3
ASTPPTGDTQY
>TRBD2|TRBV18|TRBJ2-7
ASSNQSPGLAGSYEQY
>TRBD2|TRBV11-2|TRBJ2-1
ASSLGLAGGPYNEQF
>-|TRBV19|TRBJ2-2
ASSRLPNTGELF
>-|TRBV7-6|TRBJ1-1
ASSPRLVEGGTEAF
>-|TRBV25-1|TRBJ2-5
ASSIGETQY
>-|TRBV11-3|TRBJ2-1
ASSPLGDKSYNEQF
>-|TRBV6-1|TRBJ1-5
ASSGPGAAQPQH
>-|TRBV6-1|TRBJ1-3
ASSEAIFVQGGGSGNTIY
>TRBD1|TRBV4-1|TRBJ2-1
ASSLDRGPYNEQF
>TRBD2|TRBV29-1|TRBJ2-5
SVDVGLRETQY
>-|TRBV5-1|TRBJ2-1
ASSAGLANNEQF
>TRBD1|TRBV11-2|TRBJ2-5
ASSSGTGGETQY
>TRBD2|TRBV2|TRBJ2-1
ASSEASGRYNEQF
>-|TRBV7-9|TRBJ1-2
ASSQEPEDGYGYT
>-|TRBV6-5|TRBJ2-1
ASSYSSLFVHEQF
>-|TRBV15|TRBJ2-7
ATREEVSNTLKQY
>TRBD2|TRBV25-1|TRBJ2-1
ASSIAGARNEQF
>-|TRBV12-1|TRBJ1-5
ASERDSNQPQH
>TRBD1|TRBV15|TRBJ2-3
ATSRVQGVGRDTQY
>-|TRBV5-6|TRBJ2-5
ASSLVVAYQETQY
>-|TRBV28|TRBJ2-3
ASSPPQLPQY
>TRBD1|TRBV29-1|TRBJ2-3
SAAGQGVSTSTDTQY
>-|TRBV28|TRBJ2-3
ASTVSGATDTQY
>-|TRBV5-1|TRBJ2-7
ASIPRAGDSYEQY
>-|TRBV9|TRBJ1-2
ASSPGGGGYT
>-|TRBV10-3|TRBJ2-1
AISESGDEQF
>-|TRBV6-1|TRBJ2-7
ASSETGMYEQY
>-|TRBV5-4|TRBJ2-5
ASSLTADHSTRETQY
>TRBD2|TRBV19|TRBJ2-1
ASSIFPRGRDEQF
>-|TRBV18|TRBJ2-7
ASSQHGGSEQY
>TRBD2|TRBV7-3|TRBJ2-1
ASSIFGTSVKNEQF